This T cell receptor beta chain was recorded in a study of blood T cells in healthy people across ages. For the second PCR, which ran for about 6 to 12 cycles, a sample-barcoded 5' primer and a J-beta primer mix were used. TCRdb re-analysed the 5' RACE reads in MiXCR, keeping a single row per CDR3 protein. Of fewer than 2,000,000 distinct CDR3 sequences in the sample, roughly two fifths were seen once. The germline V gene has CDR1 SGHDT and CDR2 YYEEEE. V lost 4 bases to trimming and J lost 8 bases, with 12 bases between them. The CDR3 runs to 13 residues. This clonotype was counted only a few times. There were healthy Caucasian individuals from Russia, aged roughly 6 to 95, serving as donors.

This TCR derives from a human donor in good health. This chain connects TRBV5-6 to TRBJ1-4, with D unresolved. Sequenced input: blood. The CDR3 reads CASSRVGWEKLFF. Here the CDR3 DNA reads TGTGCCAGCAGCCGAGTGGGTTGGGAAAAACTGTTTTTT.